The T cell receptor (beta chain) under discussion was sequenced for a study of OX40 agonist ivuxolimab in advanced cancers. Sequenced by immunoSEQ multiplex PCR; TCRdb stores in-frame clones only, minus some. The repertoire holds 30,000 to 45,000 clones, around 86% seen once, with approximately 33% in the top ten. Blood draws occurred at baseline, cycle 4 day 1, and cycle 7 day 1. Germline values: CDR1 SGHRS, CDR2 YFSETQ. CDR3 length: 15 residues. Trimming left V 4 bases short and J 2 bases short, with 13 bases between. This rearrangement joins TRBV5-1 to TRBJ2-1; weak D call: TRBD2 (5 bases). The clonotype was recovered from an adult with an advanced solid tumor such as melanoma, head and neck, liver or kidney cancer. The sequences come from CD4+ or CD8+ T cells sorted from blood, collected in a trial of the OX40 agonist ivuxolimab. Here the CDR3 reads CASSEEGNPYNEQFF. CDR3 DNA sequence: TGCGCCAGCAGCGAAGAGGGTAATCCCTACAATGAGCAGTTCTTC.